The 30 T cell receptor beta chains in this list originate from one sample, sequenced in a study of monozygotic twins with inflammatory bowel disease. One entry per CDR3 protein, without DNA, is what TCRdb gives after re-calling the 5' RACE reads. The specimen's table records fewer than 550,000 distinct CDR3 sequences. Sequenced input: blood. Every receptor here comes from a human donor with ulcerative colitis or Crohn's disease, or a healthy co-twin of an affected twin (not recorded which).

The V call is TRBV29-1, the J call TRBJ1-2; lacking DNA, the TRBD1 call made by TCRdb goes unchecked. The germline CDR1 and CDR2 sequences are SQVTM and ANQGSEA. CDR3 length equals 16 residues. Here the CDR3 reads CSVENPHAQGDYGYTF.

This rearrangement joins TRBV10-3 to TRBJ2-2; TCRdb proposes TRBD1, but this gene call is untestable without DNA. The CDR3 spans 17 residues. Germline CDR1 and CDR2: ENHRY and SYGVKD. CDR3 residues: CAISEPRQGVDTGELFF.

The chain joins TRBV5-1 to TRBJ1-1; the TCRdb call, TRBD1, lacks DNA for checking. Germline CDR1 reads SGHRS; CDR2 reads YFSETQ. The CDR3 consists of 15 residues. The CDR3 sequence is CASSPGDRENTEAFF.

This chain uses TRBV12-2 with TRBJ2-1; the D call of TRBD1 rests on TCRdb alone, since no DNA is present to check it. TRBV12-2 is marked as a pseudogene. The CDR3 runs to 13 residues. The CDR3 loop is CASRPTGSNEQFF.

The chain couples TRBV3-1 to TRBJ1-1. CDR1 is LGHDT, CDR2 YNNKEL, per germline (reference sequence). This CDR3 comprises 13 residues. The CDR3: CASSQVNLREAFF.

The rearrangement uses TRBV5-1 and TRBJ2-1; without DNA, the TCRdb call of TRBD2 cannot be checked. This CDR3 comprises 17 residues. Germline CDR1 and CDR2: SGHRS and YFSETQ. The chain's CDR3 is CASSASTSGRSYNEQFF. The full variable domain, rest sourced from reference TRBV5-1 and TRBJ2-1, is KAGVTQTPRYLIKTRGQQVTLSCSPISGHRSVSWYQQTPGQGLQFLFEYFSETQRNKGNFPGRFSGRQFSNSRSEMNVSTLELGDSALYLCASSASTSGRSYNEQFFGPGTRLTVL.

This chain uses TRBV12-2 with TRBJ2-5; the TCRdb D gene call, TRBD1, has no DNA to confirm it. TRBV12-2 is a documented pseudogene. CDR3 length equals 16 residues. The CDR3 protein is CASRFNIGTLWGTQYF.

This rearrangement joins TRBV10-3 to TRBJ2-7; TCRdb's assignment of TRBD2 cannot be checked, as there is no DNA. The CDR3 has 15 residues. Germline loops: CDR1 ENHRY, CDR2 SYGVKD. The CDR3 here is CAISESNGLAGEQYF.

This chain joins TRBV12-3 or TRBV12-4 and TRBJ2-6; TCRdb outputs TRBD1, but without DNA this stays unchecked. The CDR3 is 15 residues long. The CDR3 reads CASSLPRGGANVLTF.

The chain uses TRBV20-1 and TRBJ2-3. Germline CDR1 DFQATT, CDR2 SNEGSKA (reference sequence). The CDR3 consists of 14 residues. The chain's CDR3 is CSAREVVGTDTQYF.

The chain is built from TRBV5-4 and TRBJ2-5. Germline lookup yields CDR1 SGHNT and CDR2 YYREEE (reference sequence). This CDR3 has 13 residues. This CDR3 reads CASSLGSHGTQYF.

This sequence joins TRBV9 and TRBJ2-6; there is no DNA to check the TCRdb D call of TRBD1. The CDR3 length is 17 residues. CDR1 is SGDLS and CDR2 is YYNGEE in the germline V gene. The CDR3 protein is CASSDREVFSGANVLTF.

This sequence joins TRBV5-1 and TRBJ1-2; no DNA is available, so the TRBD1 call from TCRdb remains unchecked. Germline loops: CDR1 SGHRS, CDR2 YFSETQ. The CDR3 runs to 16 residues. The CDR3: CASSLDSGAGPYGYTF.

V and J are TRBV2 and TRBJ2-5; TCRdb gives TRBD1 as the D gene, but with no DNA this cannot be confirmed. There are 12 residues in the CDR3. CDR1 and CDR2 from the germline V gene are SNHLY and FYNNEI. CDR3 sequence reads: CASRMSRAKSDF.

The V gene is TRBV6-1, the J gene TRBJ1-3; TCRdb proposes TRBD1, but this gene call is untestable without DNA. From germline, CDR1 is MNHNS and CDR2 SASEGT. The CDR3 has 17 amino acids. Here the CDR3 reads CASSLPDRFSSGNTIYF.

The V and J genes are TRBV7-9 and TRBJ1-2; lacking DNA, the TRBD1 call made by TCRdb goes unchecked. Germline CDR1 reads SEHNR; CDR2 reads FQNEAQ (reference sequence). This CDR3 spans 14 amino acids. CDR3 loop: CASSLGTGSYGYTF.

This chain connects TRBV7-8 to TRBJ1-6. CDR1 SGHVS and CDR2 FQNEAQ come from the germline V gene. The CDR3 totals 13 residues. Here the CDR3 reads CASTIEYNSPLHF. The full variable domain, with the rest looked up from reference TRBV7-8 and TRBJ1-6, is GAGVSQSPRYKVAKRGQDVALRCDPISGHVSLFWYQQALGQGPEFLTYFQNEAQLDKSGLPSDRFFAERPEGSVSTLKIQRTQQEDSAVYLCASTIEYNSPLHFGNGTRLTVT.

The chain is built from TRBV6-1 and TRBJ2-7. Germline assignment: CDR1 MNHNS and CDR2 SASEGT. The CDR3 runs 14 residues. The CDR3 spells CASSEAGDLAEQYF.

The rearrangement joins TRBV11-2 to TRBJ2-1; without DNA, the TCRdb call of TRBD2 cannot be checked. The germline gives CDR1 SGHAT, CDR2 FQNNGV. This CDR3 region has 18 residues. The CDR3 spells CASSLKGLAGVKTNEQFF.

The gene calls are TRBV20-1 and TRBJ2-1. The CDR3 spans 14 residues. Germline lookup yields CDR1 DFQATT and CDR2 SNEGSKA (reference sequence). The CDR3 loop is CSARHLAGYNEQFF.

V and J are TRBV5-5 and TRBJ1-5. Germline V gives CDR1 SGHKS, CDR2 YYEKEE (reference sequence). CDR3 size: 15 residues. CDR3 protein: CASSLAPPEGQPQHF.

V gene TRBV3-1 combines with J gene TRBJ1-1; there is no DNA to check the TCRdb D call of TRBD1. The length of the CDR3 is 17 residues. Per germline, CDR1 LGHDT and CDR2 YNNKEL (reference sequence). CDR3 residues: CASSQGRDRGPNTEAFF.

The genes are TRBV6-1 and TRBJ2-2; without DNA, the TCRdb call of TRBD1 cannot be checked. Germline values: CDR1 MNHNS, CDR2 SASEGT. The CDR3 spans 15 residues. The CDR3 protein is CASSVGQGRTGELFF.

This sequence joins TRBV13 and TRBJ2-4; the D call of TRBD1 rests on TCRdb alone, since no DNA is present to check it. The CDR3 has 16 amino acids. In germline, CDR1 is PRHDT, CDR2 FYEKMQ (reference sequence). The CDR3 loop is CASSFRDRGGTDIQYF.

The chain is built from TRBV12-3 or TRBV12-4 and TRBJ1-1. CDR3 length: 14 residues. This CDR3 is CASSPSIEETEAFF.

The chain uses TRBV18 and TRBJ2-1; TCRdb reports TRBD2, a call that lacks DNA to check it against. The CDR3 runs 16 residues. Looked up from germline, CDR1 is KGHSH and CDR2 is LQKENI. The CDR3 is CASSLPGGALYNEQFF.

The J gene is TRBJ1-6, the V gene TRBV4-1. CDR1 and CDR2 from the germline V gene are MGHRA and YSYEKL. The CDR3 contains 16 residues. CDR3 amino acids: CASSQDQRGARSPLHF.

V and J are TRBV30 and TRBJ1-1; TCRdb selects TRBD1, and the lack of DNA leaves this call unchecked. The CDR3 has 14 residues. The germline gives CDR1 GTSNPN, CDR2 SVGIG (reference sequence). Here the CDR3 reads CAWSSGQGGGWAFF.

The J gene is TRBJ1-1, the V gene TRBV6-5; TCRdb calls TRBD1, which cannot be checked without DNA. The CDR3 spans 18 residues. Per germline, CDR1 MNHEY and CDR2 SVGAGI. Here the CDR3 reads CASSYEVGAGGLNTEAFF.

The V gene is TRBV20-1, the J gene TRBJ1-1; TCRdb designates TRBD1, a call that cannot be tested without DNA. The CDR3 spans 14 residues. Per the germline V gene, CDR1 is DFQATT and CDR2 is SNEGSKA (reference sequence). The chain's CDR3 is CSARDWAGFTEAFF.